This TCR beta chain was sequenced in a study of regulatory T cells in long-lasting Graves disease. The sample's time point: newly diagnosed GD, antithyroid drugs for less than 3 months. The TCR library was made from RNA extracted from PBMCs. This clonotype was picked up a small number of times. Construction of TCR beta libraries relied on iRepertoire HTBI primers and on Arm-PCR targeting CDR3 regions. One entry per CDR3 protein results from TCRdb running MiXCR on the multiplex PCR reads. The sample carries a few hundred thousand distinct CDR3 sequences, around 16% recorded once. The V gene end was trimmed by 0 bases and the J gene end by 7 bases; junction bases not matched to a gene: 7. Germline CDR1 is SGHRS and CDR2 is YFSETQ. CDR3 size: 16 residues. These data are also associated with another study on T cells in Graves' hyperthyroidism and ophthalmopathy.

The source is a woman aged 40 to 50 with Graves disease. This specimen consisted of peripheral blood mononuclear cells (PBMCs), obtained at new diagnosis, from a patient treated with antithyroid drugs. This rearrangement joins TRBV5-1 to TRBJ2-1, with 10 bases that match TRBD2. Here the CDR3 reads CASSLVAGGGSNEQFF. The DNA for the CDR3 is TGCGCCAGCAGCTTGGTAGCGGGAGGTGGGTCAAATGAGCAGTTCTTC.